The entry below gives a single T cell receptor beta chain sequence along with its context. Its target is unknown. The PCR employed 60 Vbeta primers together with 13 Jbeta primers. In the authors' workflow: Unique TCR beta chains numbered around 80 million in a later analysis, with roughly 10 million shared. TCRdb's copy holds only in-frame clones and misses some; the assay was immunoSEQ multiplex PCR. The DNA was the basis for D and trimming; V, J and clone size are from that table. This repertoire shows about 140,000 clones, 60% to 80% found once; its top ten account for about 5.3%. When sampled, the donors appeared nominally healthy, though they likely had unrecorded immune exposures. The sample belongs to a study of cytomegalovirus exposure and HLA in healthy donors. The V and J ends lost 7 bases and 3 bases respectively, with 10 bases between them. The germline V gene encodes CDR1 SQVTM and CDR2 ANQGSEA. This CDR3 has 11 residues.

Whole-study results and caveats: The authors listed about 170 TCR beta chains as cytomegalovirus-associated.

The chain uses TRBV29-1 and TRBJ2-7, with D uncertain. This TCR was recovered from a woman aged 45-60 years in good health and CMV-seronegative. The sequenced sample was PBMCs. CDR3 bases: TGCAGCGCGCGCAGGAACTACGAGCAGTACTTC. Protein: CSARRNYEQYF.